Below are 31 T cell receptor beta chains sequenced from a single sample in a study of blood T cell repertoires in COVID-19. Method: immunoSEQ multiplex PCR; TCRdb's copy keeps in-frame clones and lacks some. The data contain about 130,000 clones, 75% to 90% of them seen just once; the ten biggest clones take up around 2.3%. Sequences were obtained from PBMCs or T cells enriched from blood (not recorded which). The source of these receptors is a woman aged 45-59 years who had recovered from COVID-19.

This chain links TRBV7-2 with TRBJ2-7; D is possibly TRBD2 (5 bases). The germline V gene encodes CDR1 SGHTA and CDR2 FQGNSA. Trimming shortened V by 5 bases and J by 2 bases, and 13 bases separated the two germline ends. This CDR3 contains 14 residues. CDR3 bases: TGTGCCAGCAGCCTCTCGGGATGGCCCTACGAGCAGTACTTC. It translates to CASSLSGWPYEQYF.

The chain is built from TRBV7-2 and TRBJ2-3, with TRBD2 identical over 8 bases. The germline V gene encodes CDR1 SGHTA and CDR2 FQGNSA. Germline trimming cut 1 base from V and 6 bases from J; bases unmatched to any gene: 3. This CDR3 contains 14 residues. The CDR3 sequence is CASSLEAGEDTQYF. CDR3 DNA: TGTGCCAGCAGCTTAGAAGCGGGGGAGGATACGCAGTATTTT.

J is TRBJ1-1 and V is TRBV2; D is perhaps TRBD1 (5 bases). The CDR3 totals 11 residues. CDR1 is SNHLY, CDR2 FYNNEI, per germline. CDR3 region: CASGGGVQAFF. Here the CDR3 DNA reads TGTGCGAGCGGTGGGGGGGTTCAAGCTTTCTTT.

The gene calls are TRBV18 and TRBJ2-7; D is perhaps TRBD2 (5 bases). V shed 2 bases and J shed 2 bases, with 10 bases lying between them. The CDR3 is 14 residues long. Per the germline V gene, CDR1 is KGHSH and CDR2 is LQKENI. The CDR3 sequence: CASSPFRGTYEQYF. In nucleotides, the CDR3 is TGTGCCAGCTCACCATTCCGGGGAACCTACGAGCAGTACTTC.

For the CDR3, the DNA is TGCGCCAGCAGCTTGTACGGGACAGGGCTGAACACTGAAGCTTTCTTT. It translates to CASSLYGTGLNTEAFF. The chain joins TRBV5-1 to TRBJ1-1; TRBD1 matches at 9 bases. The germline V gene encodes CDR1 SGHRS and CDR2 YFSETQ. V gave up 1 base and J gave up 0 bases; unmatched junction bases: 4. This CDR3 spans 16 amino acids.

This clone appeared once. The chain uses TRBV25-1 and TRBJ1-1, with 7 bases fitting TRBD1. The CDR3 consists of 13 residues. The germline V gene encodes CDR1 MGHDK and CDR2 SYGVNS. J gave up 4 bases and V 4 bases, and 3 bases lay outside the gene matches. The CDR3 nucleotides read TGTGCCAGCAGTGCGGCAGGGGGCACTGAAGCTTTCTTT. Protein product: CASSAAGGTEAFF.

The chain has TRBV9 and TRBJ2-1; 9 nucleotides line up with TRBD2. V was clipped by 4 bases and J by 9 bases; unmatched bases: 14. The length of the CDR3 is 16 residues. Germline values: CDR1 SGDLS, CDR2 YYNGEE. The CDR3 is CASSQVAGGPTIEQFF. The DNA for the CDR3 is TGTGCCAGCAGCCAAGTGGCGGGGGGGCCGACGATTGAGCAGTTCTTC.

The chain employs TRBV23-1 and TRBJ2-2, with D maybe TRBD2 (7 bases). TRBV23-1 is annotated as an ORF whose role is uncertain. The CDR3 is 17 amino acids. V lost 3 bases and J 2 bases, leaving 16 bases between the germline ends. DNA of the CDR3: TGCGCCAGCAGTCACGGGTTCGGGGGGCCCAACACCGGGGAGCTGTTTTTT. Protein product: CASSHGFGGPNTGELFF.

The chain joins TRBV21-1 to TRBJ1-2; the DNA was not used to check the table's D call, TRBD1. TRBV21-1 is listed as a pseudogene. The CDR3 has 11 amino acids. The DNA of the CDR3 is TGTGCCAGCCCCAGGGCCGGTGGCTACACCTTC. It translates to CASPRAGGYTF.

V is TRBV5-4 and J is TRBJ1-2; D uncertain. V was cut by 4 bases and J by 4 bases, with 11 bases left in between. Germline CDR1 is SGHNT and CDR2 is YYREEE (reference sequence). The CDR3 is 13 residues long. CDR3 sequence: CASSGSASYGYTF. The DNA for the CDR3 is TGTGCCAGCAGCGGTAGCGCCTCCTATGGCTACACCTTC.

This chain joins TRBV11-2 and TRBJ2-3, with D possibly TRBD2 on 6 matching bases. The V gene lost 1 base and the J gene lost 4 bases, with 12 bases spanning the gap. This CDR3 spans 15 amino acids. The germline V gene encodes CDR1 SGHAT and CDR2 FQNNGV. CDR3 nucleotides: TGTGCCAGCAGCTTAGGCTACTCGGGGGCAGATACGCAGTATTTT. Amino acids: CASSLGYSGADTQYF.

The V call is TRBV7-2, the J call TRBJ2-5; D might be TRBD2 (7 bases). CDR3 length equals 15 residues. The germline V gene encodes CDR1 SGHTA and CDR2 FQGNSA. V was trimmed by 7 bases and J by 5 bases, leaving 20 bases between them. As DNA, the CDR3 is TGTGCCAGCACCCTCCCCGGGGGGCGAGCTGAGACCCAGTACTTC. It specifies CASTLPGGRAETQYF.

This clone has a handful of counts. This chain links TRBV9 with TRBJ1-1; D is unresolved. CDR3 length equals 13 residues. From germline, CDR1 is SGDLS and CDR2 YYNGEE. With 4 bases removed from V and 4 bases from J, the gap between germline ends came to 11 bases. This CDR3 reads CASSSTPSTEAFF. CDR3 in DNA: TGTGCCAGCAGCTCGACACCGTCCACTGAAGCTTTCTTT.

This chain uses TRBV27 with TRBJ2-7; no reliable D call. Germline V gene sequence: CDR1 MNHEY, CDR2 SMNVEV (reference sequence). The V end was cut by 3 bases, the J end by 0 bases, with 6 bases between. This CDR3 is 13 amino acids long. The CDR3 protein is CASSLAGSYEQYF. The CDR3 coding sequence is TGTGCCAGCAGTTTGGCAGGCTCCTACGAGCAGTACTTC.

This chain uses TRBV9 with TRBJ2-7, with a possible D match to TRBD2 (6 bases). The germline V and J ends were trimmed by 3 bases and 0 bases, with 7 bases remaining between them. Germline-derived CDR1 and CDR2 are SGDLS and YYNGEE. The CDR3 has 13 amino acids. The CDR3 DNA sequence: TGTGCCAGCAGCGGCGGGATCTCCTACGAGCAGTACTTC. Amino acids: CASSGGISYEQYF. Full variable domain (outside the CDR3, taken from reference TRBV9 and TRBJ2-7): DSGVTQTPKHLITATGQRVTLRCSPRSGDLSVYWYQQSLDQGLQFLIQYYNGEERAKGNILERFSAQQFPDLHSELNLSSLELGDSALYFCASSGGISYEQYFGPGTRLTVT.

This sequence joins TRBV11-2 and TRBJ1-1; TRBD1 is a possible D gene (6 bases). V shed 6 bases and J shed 9 bases, with 23 bases lying between them. CDR1 is SGHAT and CDR2 is FQNNGV in the germline V gene. The CDR3 extends over 15 amino acids. CDR3 coding DNA: TGTGCCAGCAGGCTCCAGTTGGCAGGGGAAGATCAAGCTTTCTTT. It encodes CASRLQLAGEDQAFF.

This clone was found a few times. V usage is TRBV4-1 and J usage is TRBJ1-3; D unresolved. Germline lookup yields CDR1 MGHRA and CDR2 YSYEKL. This CDR3 spans 15 amino acids. V was cut by 2 bases and J by 0 bases, with 8 bases left in between. The CDR3 is CASSQSGSSGNTIYF. CDR3 DNA: TGCGCCAGCAGCCAATCGGGATCCTCTGGAAACACCATATATTTT.

This chain links TRBV7-2 with TRBJ1-5; TRBD1 matches 9 bases. In germline, CDR1 is SGHTA, CDR2 FQGNSA. J was trimmed by 4 bases and V by 1 base; bases with no gene match: 2. This CDR3 contains 15 residues. The CDR3 DNA is TGTGCCAGCAGCTTAGGGGGACAGGGTAATCAGCCCCAGCATTTT. Translation gives CASSLGGQGNQPQHF.

The chain has TRBV27 and TRBJ1-6; D may be TRBD1 (6 bases). The germline V gene has CDR1 MNHEY and CDR2 SMNVEV (reference sequence). Trimming pared 6 bases from V and 9 bases from J, leaving 15 bases between. The CDR3 loop spans 14 amino acids. CDR3 sequence reads: CASSTTGGGSPLHF. The CDR3 DNA follows: TGTGCCAGCAGCACGACAGGTGGGGGTTCACCCCTCCACTTT.

The CDR3 loop is CASSIGTGGAAFF. CDR3 in DNA: TGTGCCAGCAGTATAGGGACAGGGGGGGCAGCTTTCTTT. This chain links TRBV12-3 or TRBV12-4 with TRBJ1-1, with TRBD1 matching over 11 bases. The CDR3 runs 13 residues. The J segment lost 10 bases and the V segment lost 5 bases, leaving 6 bases of the junction unmatched.

V gene TRBV24-1 combines with J gene TRBJ2-5; the match to TRBD1 covers 7 bases. The CDR3 length is 15 residues. Germline V gene data show CDR1 as KGHDR and CDR2 as SFDVKD. V gave up 2 bases and J gave up 3 bases; unmatched junction bases: 5. CDR3 coding DNA: TGTGCCACCAGTGATTCGGGGACAGTTAAAGAGACCCAGTACTTC. This translates into CATSDSGTVKETQYF.

The rearrangement joins TRBV27 to TRBJ1-4; D is possibly TRBD1 (6 bases). Trimming pared 6 bases from V and 9 bases from J, leaving 14 bases between. The CDR3 loop spans 13 amino acids. Germline V gives CDR1 MNHEY, CDR2 SMNVEV (reference sequence). CDR3 region: CASRPAGVQKLFF. The DNA for the CDR3 is TGTGCCAGCAGACCCGCAGGGGTCCAAAAACTGTTTTTT.

The chain couples TRBV18 to TRBJ1-1; D may be TRBD1 (6 bases). Between the trimmed V and J ends, which lost 3 bases and 3 bases, there was a span of 17 bases. The length of the CDR3 is 16 residues. Germline V CDR1 and CDR2: KGHSH, LQKENI. The CDR3 DNA reads TGTGCCAGCTCACCGACCAGGGGCCGCGTAGACACTGAAGCTTTCTTT. As protein: CASSPTRGRVDTEAFF.

A remark on this clone: The sample holds other DNA sequences that translate to the same CDR3. The chain uses TRBV7-2 and TRBJ2-7, with no clear D. Germline V gene lookup returns CDR1 SGHTA and CDR2 FQGNSA. Trimming took off 2 bases at V and 1 base at J, with 3 bases between the two ends. The CDR3 runs to 12 residues. CDR3 region: CASSLPSYEQYF. The CDR3 DNA reads TGTGCCAGCAGCTTACCGTCCTACGAGCAGTACTTC.

This chain uses TRBV12-5 with TRBJ2-1; D possibly corresponds to TRBD2 (7 bases). The CDR3 loop spans 15 amino acids. Per germline, CDR1 LGHNT and CDR2 FRNRAP. Trimming removed 6 bases at V and 7 bases at J, with 19 bases between. The CDR3 DNA follows: TGTGCTAGTGGCCCCGGGGGGCGATTAAAAAATGAGCAGTTCTTC. Translating gives CASGPGGRLKNEQFF.

This chain links TRBV18 with TRBJ1-4; 10 bases are a match to TRBD1. The V gene's germline CDR1 is KGHSH and CDR2 LQKENI. CDR3 length: 15 amino acids. Trimming removed 4 bases from V and 6 bases from J; junction bases left unmatched: 5. This CDR3 is CASSRQGATDEKLFF. CDR3 coding DNA: TGTGCCAGCTCACGACAGGGGGCAACGGATGAAAAACTGTTTTTT.

As DNA, the CDR3 is TGTGCCAGCAGCGCGAGACAGGGGACAGAGACCCAGTACTTC. Translated: CASSARQGTETQYF. This chain joins TRBV3-1 (or the pseudogene TRBV3-2) and TRBJ2-5; the match to TRBD1 covers 8 bases. The germline V gene has CDR1 LGHDT and CDR2 YNNKEL (reference sequence). V was clipped by 5 bases and J by 4 bases; unmatched bases: 6. The CDR3 totals 14 residues.

The chain couples TRBV12-3 or TRBV12-4 to TRBJ2-3, with D unclear. The CDR3 is 11 amino acids. V gave up 6 bases and J gave up 2 bases, with 3 bases separating them. CDR3 coding DNA: TGTGCCAGCAGCTTCACAGATACGCAGTATTTT. As protein: CASSFTDTQYF.

The gene calls are TRBV10-3 and TRBJ1-1, with 7 bases that match TRBD1. Germline V gene data show CDR1 as ENHRY and CDR2 as SYGVKD. This CDR3 has 13 residues. V lost 2 bases to trimming and J lost 5 bases; unmatched junction nucleotides: 2. The CDR3 sequence: CAISEGDSTEAFF. DNA of the CDR3: TGTGCCATCAGTGAGGGGGACAGTACTGAAGCTTTCTTT.

This rearrangement joins TRBV6-5 to TRBJ2-5; D may be TRBD2 (6 bases). Trimming stripped 7 bases from V and 3 bases from J, with 12 bases between. This CDR3 contains 13 residues. Per germline, CDR1 MNHEY and CDR2 SVGAGI. CDR3 in DNA: TGTGCCAGCACTCCATCGGGGGAAGAGACCCAGTACTTC. Its translation: CASTPSGEETQYF.

The chain recombines TRBV28 with TRBJ1-1, with 7 bases identical to TRBD1. This CDR3 is built from 15 residues. The junction had 7 bases not matched to a gene; V was cut back by 6 bases and J by 0 bases. From germline, CDR1 is MDHEN and CDR2 SYDVKM. The CDR3 region is CASSPRDRLNTEAFF. For the CDR3, the DNA is TGTGCCAGCAGCCCTAGGGACAGATTGAACACTGAAGCTTTCTTT.